These 21 T cell receptor beta chains were all obtained from the same sample, sequenced in a study of human T cells and chemical hapten exposure (dated by TCRdb to about 2021). What the time point label conveys for this sample: patch test 1, 2 weeks after DPC sensitization. The meaning of the sample's treatment or condition label: therapeutic diphenylcyclopropenone sensitization with weekly scalp DPC. The method was RACE. Reads for this sample came from a NextSeq 500. TCRdb trimmed public reads at Q25 via fastp, called clones via MiXCR and kept in-frame beta chains. Every distinct CDR3 protein forms one entry, paired with its most common genes and DNA. This sample lists fewer than 60,000 distinct CDR3 sequences; 9.3% were detected once. Just under 4.5% of the sample comes from the top ten. Specimen: whole blood, collected in connection with sensitization to the hapten diphenylcyclopropenone (DPC). The receptors were gathered from a woman aged 45-65 years with alopecia areata. Some clones in this sample may be carry-over from other donors' samples.

This clonotype was seen more than once but under ten times. The chain joins TRBV7-9 to TRBJ2-2; 7 bases match TRBD1. CDR1 and CDR2 (germline): SEHNR, FQNEAQ (reference sequence). The ends lost 6 bases at V and 0 bases at J; junction bases unmatched: 1. The CDR3 spans 14 residues. Here the CDR3 reads CASRGQTNTGELFF. Here the CDR3 DNA reads TGTGCCAGCAGGGGACAGACGAACACCGGGGAGCTGTTTTTT.

This clonotype was found many times. The chain combines TRBV28 with TRBJ2-7; D uncertain. Germline V CDR1 and CDR2: MDHEN, SYDVKM. V was trimmed by 2 bases and J by 4 bases, leaving 12 bases between them. The CDR3 totals 14 residues. CDR3 bases: TGTGCCAGCAGTTTACCCGGCCAGCAGTACGAGCAGTACTTC. The encoded protein is CASSLPGQQYEQYF. The full variable domain, its missing parts supplied by reference TRBV28 and TRBJ2-7, is DVKVTQSSRYLVKRTGEKVFLECVQDMDHENMFWYRQDPGLGLRLIYFSYDVKMKEKGDIPEGYSVSREKKERFSLILESASTNQTSMYLCASSLPGQQYEQYFGPGTRLTVT.

This clonotype occurred many times. The chain joins TRBV20-1 to TRBJ2-4; tentative D call: TRBD1 (6 bases). V dropped 6 bases and J dropped 3 bases, with 12 bases sitting between them. Per the germline V gene, CDR1 is DFQATT and CDR2 is SNEGSKA (reference sequence). This CDR3 contains 13 residues. The chain's CDR3 is CSALDSGKNIQYF. CDR3 bases: TGCAGTGCCTTGGACAGTGGCAAAAACATTCAGTACTTC.

There are many counts of this clonotype. The chain combines TRBV29-1 with TRBJ2-3; TRBD2 might be the D (6 bases). Looked up from germline, CDR1 is SQVTM and CDR2 is ANQGSEA. V lost 7 bases and J lost 4, with 24 bases in between. This CDR3 is built from 16 residues. CDR3 in amino acids: CSADPGGLTGPDTQYF. The CDR3 bases are TGCAGCGCGGACCCCGGCGGACTAACGGGGCCAGATACGCAGTATTTT.

This clonotype has just a few counts. V is TRBV28 and J is TRBJ1-1, with D unresolved. CDR3 length: 11 residues. With 2 bases removed from V and 9 bases from J, the gap between germline ends came to 7 bases. From germline, CDR1 is MDHEN and CDR2 SYDVKM. The CDR3 DNA is TGTGCCAGCAGTTTAAAGCGTAAAGCTTTCTTT. Translation: CASSLKRKAFF.

This clonotype turned up a few times. V usage is TRBV7-6 and J usage is TRBJ2-3; D ambiguous. V was cut by 0 bases and J by 3 bases, with 4 bases left in between. CDR1 is SGHVS, CDR2 FNYEAQ, per germline. The CDR3 covers 13 residues. The CDR3 DNA follows: TGTGCCAGCAGCTTAGCGACTACAGATACGCAGTATTTT. Its protein product is CASSLATTDTQYF.

For this clonotype: A read error is possible here, since a much larger clone lies one base away. V and J are TRBV11-2 and TRBJ2-4; 7 bases map to TRBD2. The CDR3 sequence is 18 residues long. J gave up 0 bases and V 3 bases, and 11 bases lay outside the gene matches. Looked up from germline, CDR1 is SGHAT and CDR2 is FQNNGV. This chain's CDR3 is CASSLGLTGVVAKNIQYF. The CDR3 DNA reads TGTGCCAGCAGCTTGGGACTAACGGGAGTTGTAGCCAAAAACATTCAGTACTTC. Full variable domain (outside the CDR3, taken from reference TRBV11-2 and TRBJ2-4): EAGVAQSPRYKIIEKRQSVAFWCNPISGHATLYWYQQILGQGPKLLIQFQNNGVVDDSQLPKDRFSAERLKGVDSTLKIQPAKLEDSAVYLCASSLGLTGVVAKNIQYFGAGTRLSVL.

This clonotype was seen at least ten times. This chain links TRBV20-1 with TRBJ2-7, with D perhaps matching TRBD1 (6 bases). Per the germline V gene, CDR1 is DFQATT and CDR2 is SNEGSKA (reference sequence). V lost 6 bases and J 3 bases, leaving 12 bases between the germline ends. The CDR3 is 12 amino acids. CDR3 nucleotide sequence: TGCAGTGCGCCGGACAGAAACTACGAGCAGTACTTC. Translating it yields CSAPDRNYEQYF.

This clonotype came up many times. V usage is TRBV6-2 or TRBV6-3 and J usage is TRBJ1-5; D is unresolved. Trimming shortened V by 2 bases and J by 4 bases, and 6 bases separated the two germline ends. The CDR3 extends over 13 amino acids. CDR1 and CDR2 from the germline V gene are MNHEY and SVGEGT. CDR3 amino acids: CASSYTGNQPQHF. The CDR3 DNA reads TGTGCCAGCAGTTACACGGGAAATCAGCCCCAGCATTTT.

This clonotype was seen only a few times. The chain joins TRBV11-2 to TRBJ2-3, with D perhaps matching TRBD2 (6 bases). V was shortened by 2 bases and J by 0 bases, with 12 bases between the two germline ends. Per germline, CDR1 SGHAT and CDR2 FQNNGV. This CDR3 comprises 16 residues. CDR3 loop: CASSLKTGLSTDTQYF. The CDR3 DNA reads as TGTGCCAGCAGCTTAAAAACGGGACTTAGCACAGATACGCAGTATTTT.

With respect to this clonotype: This sequence may be a read error, since a much larger clone differs from it by one base. The conserved phenylalanine or tryptophan normally closing the CDR3 is absent here, so this likely arose from a read error. The V and J genes are TRBV30 and TRBJ2-3; D tentatively fits TRBD1 or TRBD2 (5 bases each). The CDR3 covers 15 residues. The V gene lost 2 bases and the J gene lost 2 bases, with 14 bases spanning the gap. Germline values: CDR1 GTSNPN, CDR2 SVGIG (reference sequence). The CDR3 loop is CAWSYLRGTTDTQYI. DNA for the CDR3: TGTGCCTGGAGTTATCTGCGTGGGACCACAGATACGCAGTATATT.

This clonotype was seen a few times. The V gene is TRBV5-4, the J gene TRBJ1-6; D possibly corresponds to TRBD1 (5 bases). CDR3 size: 15 residues. Between the trimmed V and J ends, which lost 0 bases and 7 bases, there was a span of 11 bases. Germline loops: CDR1 SGHNT, CDR2 YYREEE (reference sequence). This CDR3 is CASSLDRSSNSPLHF. CDR3 nucleotides: TGTGCCAGCAGCTTGGACAGGAGTTCAAATTCACCCCTCCACTTT.

This clonotype was observed a handful of times. The rearrangement uses TRBV20-1 and TRBJ1-1; D is possibly TRBD1 (5 bases). V lost 2 bases to trimming and J lost 6 bases, with 22 bases between them. The CDR3 spans 16 residues. Germline V gives CDR1 DFQATT, CDR2 SNEGSKA (reference sequence). The CDR3: CSARSAGSTMGSEAFF. The CDR3 DNA follows: TGCAGTGCTAGATCGGCAGGGAGTACCATGGGGTCTGAAGCTTTCTTT.

This clonotype occurred many times. For the CDR3, the DNA is TGCGGAAGGGGGCGAAGGAGAGAAGCTAACTATGGCTACACCTTC. This gives the protein CGRGRRREANYGYTF. The chain employs TRBV5-1 and TRBJ1-2, with 7 nucleotides matching TRBD1. The V gene's germline CDR1 is SGHRS and CDR2 YFSETQ. This CDR3 has 15 amino acids.

This chain connects TRBV6-5 to TRBJ2-3; D is ambiguous. Trimming pared 4 bases from V and 2 bases from J, leaving 10 bases between. This CDR3 region has 14 residues. Germline assignment: CDR1 MNHEY and CDR2 SVGAGI. The CDR3 here is CASSSALFTDTQYF. The CDR3 DNA reads TGTGCCAGCAGTTCGGCACTATTCACAGATACGCAGTATTTT.

This clonotype has ten or more counts. V is TRBV3-1 and J is TRBJ2-7; D uncertain. Germline CDR1 reads LGHDT; CDR2 reads YNNKEL (reference sequence). With 5 bases removed from V and 4 bases from J, the gap between germline ends came to 9 bases. This CDR3 is built from 12 residues. The CDR3 reads CASSANHYEQYF. DNA for the CDR3: TGTGCCAGCAGCGCCAATCATTACGAGCAGTACTTC.

There are a few counts of this clonotype. CDR3 sequence (DNA): TGTGCCAGCACCAGGGCGGTTTTTAATTCACCCCTCCACTTT. Its protein is CASTRAVFNSPLHF. This sequence joins TRBV6-5 and TRBJ1-6; TRBD1 is a possible D gene (5 bases). The CDR3 spans 14 residues. Trimming removed 7 bases at V and 6 bases at J, with 13 bases between. Germline V gene sequence: CDR1 MNHEY, CDR2 SVGAGI.

In the case of this clonotype: This may be a read error, as it is one base from a much larger clone. The chain couples TRBV20-1 to TRBJ2-1, with D perhaps TRBD2 (6 bases). V gave up 4 bases and J gave up 3 bases, with 13 bases separating them. Germline CDR1 and CDR2: DFQATT and SNEGSKA (reference sequence). This CDR3 is 14 amino acids long. The CDR3, as DNA: TGCAGTGCTAAGGTCACTAGCCACTACAATGAGCAGTTCTTC. Encoded protein: CSAKVTSHYNEQFF.

This clonotype has a count of ten or more. This sequence joins TRBV5-1 and TRBJ2-3; D gene ambiguous. Trimming stripped 0 bases from V and 3 bases from J, with 17 bases between. CDR1 SGHRS and CDR2 YFSETQ come from the germline V gene. The CDR3 loop spans 17 amino acids. The CDR3 coding sequence is TGCGCCAGCAGCTTGGCCATGGCGAACCTGGGGACAGATACGCAGTATTTT. This gives the protein CASSLAMANLGTDTQYF.

This clonotype was counted many times. V and J are TRBV5-1 and TRBJ1-6, with D unresolved. The germline V gene has CDR1 SGHRS and CDR2 YFSETQ. Trimming left V 0 bases short and J 13 bases short, with 14 bases between. The CDR3 loop spans 14 amino acids. CDR3 region: CASSLASTAGPLHF. DNA for the CDR3: TGCGCCAGCAGCTTGGCTTCGACCGCGGGGCCCCTCCACTTT. Combining the CDR3 with reference TRBV5-1 and TRBJ1-6 gives the whole variable domain KAGVTQTPRYLIKTRGQQVTLSCSPISGHRSVSWYQQTPGQGLQFLFEYFSETQRNKGNFPGRFSGRQFSNSRSEMNVSTLELGDSALYLCASSLASTAGPLHFGNGTRLTVT.

Only a few counts were recorded for this clonotype. V usage is TRBV20-1 and J usage is TRBJ1-1, with TRBD1 identical over 9 bases. CDR3 size: 14 residues. Germline assignment: CDR1 DFQATT and CDR2 SNEGSKA (reference sequence). Losses at the gene ends were 4 bases for V and 2 bases for J; bases not matched to a gene: 5. CDR3 region: CSATPGQGNTEAFF. The CDR3 DNA reads as TGCAGTGCTACACCGGGACAGGGAAACACTGAAGCTTTCTTT.